These 15 T cell receptor beta chains were sequenced from one sample in a study of T cell responses to AZD1222 COVID-19 vaccine. The assay was immunoSEQ multiplex PCR, and TCRdb's table has in-frame clones only and misses some. Of 40,000 to 50,000 clones listed, approximately 80% are singletons. Sample: peripheral blood, taken 28 days after the second AZD1222 dose. Receptors originate from an adult who received the AZD1222 COVID-19 vaccine.

V and J are TRBV9 and TRBJ1-1; D is unclear. V was pared by 1 base and J by 0 bases, with 7 bases between. Looked up from germline, CDR1 is SGDLS and CDR2 is YYNGEE. The CDR3 extends over 14 amino acids. For the CDR3, the DNA is TGTGCCAGCAGCGTAAACGCGATGAACACTGAAGCTTTCTTT. It specifies CASSVNAMNTEAFF.

This rearrangement joins TRBV7-2 to TRBJ1-6, with a possible D match to TRBD1 (5 bases). The V and J ends lost 0 bases and 16 bases respectively, with 16 bases between them. This CDR3 comprises 14 residues. The V gene's germline CDR1 is SGHTA and CDR2 FQGNSA. CDR3 DNA: TGTGCCAGCAGCTTAGCTTCTATCGGGGCAGGTCTCCACTTT. Residues: CASSLASIGAGLHF.

J is TRBJ1-1 and V is TRBV28, with a tentative D call TRBD1 (5 bases). V was clipped by 5 bases and J by 8 bases, with 12 bases between them. Germline CDR1 and CDR2: MDHEN and SYDVKM. The CDR3 consists of 12 residues. This CDR3 reads CASSSWGEEAFF. CDR3 DNA: TGTGCCAGCAGTAGCTGGGGGGAAGAAGCTTTCTTT.

V and J are TRBV10-3 and TRBJ2-6; D call uncertain. Germline CDR1 is ENHRY and CDR2 is SYGVKD. V lost 0 bases, J lost 0 bases, and 15 bases lay in between. This CDR3 is built from 19 residues. The CDR3 nucleotides are TGTGCCATCAGTGAGTCGAAGGCAAGGCCTGTCTCTGGGGCCAACGTCCTGACTTTC. This translates into CAISESKARPVSGANVLTF.

The chain is built from TRBV7-9 and TRBJ1-4; TRBD1 aligns across 7 bases. Trimming removed 5 bases from V and 12 bases from J; junction bases left unmatched: 9. Germline CDR1 SEHNR, CDR2 FQNEAQ (reference sequence). The CDR3 sequence is 13 residues long. This CDR3 reads CASSRNRGGQLFF. CDR3 bases: TGTGCCAGCAGCCGTAACAGGGGAGGTCAACTGTTTTTT. The variable domain in full, completed from reference TRBV7-9 and TRBJ1-4, reads DTGVSQNPRHKITKRGQNVTFRCDPISEHNRLYWYRQTLGQGPEFLTYFQNEAQLEKSRLLSDRFSAERPKGSFSTLEIQRTEQGDSAMYLCASSRNRGGQLFFGSGTQLSVL.

The rearrangement uses TRBV6-6 and TRBJ2-4; TRBD1 aligns across 7 bases. The germline V gene has CDR1 MNHNY and CDR2 SVGAGI (reference sequence). Trimming at V came to 6 bases and at J to 3 bases, leaving 5 bases not matched to a gene. This CDR3 region has 14 residues. CDR3 coding DNA: TGTGCCAGCAGAGAGGGACAGCTCAAAAACATTCAGTACTTC. Its protein is CASREGQLKNIQYF.

CDR3 sequence (DNA): TGTGCCAGCAAACAGGGGGCGAGGGAGACCCAGTACTTC. This translates into CASKQGARETQYF. The chain employs TRBV3-1 (or the pseudogene TRBV3-2) and TRBJ2-5; 9 nucleotides align to TRBD1. This CDR3 is 13 amino acids long. V gave up 7 bases and J gave up 5 bases; unmatched junction bases: 5. The germline V gene has CDR1 LGHDT and CDR2 YNNKEL (reference sequence).

This clone was detected only a few times. V and J are TRBV28 and TRBJ1-6, with D maybe TRBD1 (6 bases). CDR1 is MDHEN, CDR2 SYDVKM, per germline. The V gene lost 5 bases and the J gene lost 0 bases, with 14 bases spanning the gap. This CDR3 comprises 17 residues. CDR3 sequence (DNA): TGTGCCAGCAGTACACAGGGAAGGGCCTCCTATAATTCACCCCTCCACTTT. The encoded protein is CASSTQGRASYNSPLHF.

The CDR3 reads CASSLVQGAVEQYF. For the CDR3, the DNA is TGTGCCAGCAGCTTGGTACAGGGGGCGGTCGAGCAGTACTTC. The chain employs TRBV5-4 and TRBJ2-7, with 9 bases that match TRBD1. Unmatched junction bases numbered 4, after V lost 0 bases and J lost 6 bases. The CDR3 is 14 amino acids. Germline assignment: CDR1 SGHNT and CDR2 YYREEE (reference sequence).

This sequence joins TRBV3-1 (or the pseudogene TRBV3-2) and TRBJ1-5; D may be TRBD1 (5 bases). The germline V and J ends were trimmed by 4 bases and 4 bases, with 11 bases remaining between them. The CDR3 is 14 residues long. Germline CDR1 and CDR2: LGHDT and YNNKEL (reference sequence). Here the CDR3 reads CASSLTDVNQPQHF. CDR3 bases: TGTGCCAGCAGCCTGACAGATGTTAATCAGCCCCAGCATTTT.

The CDR3 nucleotides are TGTGCCAGCAGTTACGGGTTGGGTTACAATCAGCCCCAGCATTTT. Encoded protein: CASSYGLGYNQPQHF. This chain uses TRBV6-6 with TRBJ1-5, with D hard to call. This CDR3 has 15 residues. V lost 2 bases and J 3 bases, leaving 11 bases between the germline ends. Germline V gene lookup returns CDR1 MNHNY and CDR2 SVGAGI (reference sequence).

This sequence joins TRBV7-8 and TRBJ2-2; no reliable D call. The CDR3 is 15 residues long. CDR1 SGHVS and CDR2 FQNEAQ come from the germline V gene. V lost 6 bases, J lost 0 bases, and 11 bases lay in between. The CDR3 sequence: CASSPTKTNTGELFF. CDR3 bases: TGTGCCAGCAGTCCAACAAAAACGAACACCGGGGAGCTGTTTTTT.

V usage is TRBV6-1 and J usage is TRBJ2-2; D ambiguous. V lost 3 bases to trimming and J lost 6 bases, with 8 bases between them. Per the germline V gene, CDR1 is MNHNS and CDR2 is SASEGT. The CDR3 spans 13 residues. The CDR3 here is CASSDQRAGELFF. The CDR3 DNA follows: TGTGCCAGCAGTGACCAACGGGCCGGGGAGCTGTTTTTT.

The CDR3 is CASSSSSYEQYF. CDR3 coding DNA: TGTGCCAGCAGCTCGAGCTCCTACGAGCAGTACTTC. V gene TRBV7-2 combines with J gene TRBJ2-7; D gene ambiguous. The CDR3 is 12 amino acids. The germline V gene encodes CDR1 SGHTA and CDR2 FQGNSA. Deletions cut 4 bases from V and 0 bases from J, with 4 bases between.

The chain uses TRBV7-8 and TRBJ2-1, with a tentative D call TRBD1 (6 bases). V lost 5 bases and J lost 1, with 9 bases in between. This CDR3 has 14 amino acids. Germline V gives CDR1 SGHVS, CDR2 FQNEAQ. The CDR3 nucleotides read TGTGCCAGCAGCGTTAGGGGGTCCTACAATGAGCAGTTCTTC. This codes for CASSVRGSYNEQFF.